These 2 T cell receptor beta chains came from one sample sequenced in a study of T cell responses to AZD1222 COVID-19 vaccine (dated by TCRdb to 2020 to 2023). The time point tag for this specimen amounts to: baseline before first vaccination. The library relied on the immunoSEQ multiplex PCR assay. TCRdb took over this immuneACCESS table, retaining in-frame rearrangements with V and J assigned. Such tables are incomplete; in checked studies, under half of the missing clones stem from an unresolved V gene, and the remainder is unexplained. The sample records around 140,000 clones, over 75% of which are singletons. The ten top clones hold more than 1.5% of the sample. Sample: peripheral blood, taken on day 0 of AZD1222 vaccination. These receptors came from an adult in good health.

CDR3 DNA sequence: TGCAGCGTTGAAGATGTAAAAACAGTAGCTAACTATGGCTACACCTTC. Protein product: CSVEDVKTVANYGYTF. The V call is TRBV29-1, the J call TRBJ1-2; unclear D gene. V was trimmed by 0 bases and J by 0 bases, leaving 14 bases between them. The germline V gene has CDR1 SQVTM and CDR2 ANQGSEA. This CDR3 spans 16 amino acids.

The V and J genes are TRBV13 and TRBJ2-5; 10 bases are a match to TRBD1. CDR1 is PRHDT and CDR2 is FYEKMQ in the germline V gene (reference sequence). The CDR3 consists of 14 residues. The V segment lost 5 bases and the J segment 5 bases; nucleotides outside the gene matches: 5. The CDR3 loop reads CASSPDRGRETQYF. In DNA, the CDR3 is TGTGCCAGCAGCCCTGACAGGGGGCGGGAGACCCAGTACTTC. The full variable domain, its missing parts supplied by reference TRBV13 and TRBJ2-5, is AAGVIQSPRHLIKEKRETATLKCYPIPRHDTVYWYQQGPGQDPQFLISFYEKMQSDKGSIPDRFSAQQFSDYHSELNMSSLELGDSALYFCASSPDRGRETQYFGPGTRLLVL.